This passage covers 5 T cell receptor beta chains from one sample sequenced in a study of blood T cell repertoires in COVID-19. Profiling relied on immunoSEQ multiplex PCR, and the TCRdb table lists in-frame clones only, not all of them. The table has approximately 70,000 clones, 85% to 90% seen once. The sequencing sample was made of peripheral blood. These receptors were collected from a woman in her sixties or seventies with acute or convalescent COVID-19.

The chain combines TRBV10-2 with TRBJ2-2; TRBD1 might be the D (5 bases). The CDR3 spans 16 residues. Between the trimmed V and J ends, which lost 2 bases and 4 bases, there was a span of 14 bases. Germline V gene sequence: CDR1 WSHSY, CDR2 SAAADI. CDR3 sequence: CASSEVQGASTGELFF. CDR3 nucleotide sequence: TGCGCCAGCAGTGAGGTCCAGGGCGCGAGCACCGGGGAGCTGTTTTTT.

V is TRBV5-1 and J is TRBJ2-1, with D perhaps matching TRBD2 (5 bases). The germline V and J ends were trimmed by 0 bases and 0 bases, with 13 bases remaining between them. Looked up from germline, CDR1 is SGHRS and CDR2 is YFSETQ. The CDR3 contains 17 residues. Written as DNA, the CDR3 is TGCGCCAGCAGCTTGGCCAAAGGACTTTACTCCTACAATGAGCAGTTCTTC. Residues: CASSLAKGLYSYNEQFF.

V gene TRBV6-1 combines with J gene TRBJ2-7, with 7 bases lining up with TRBD2. The CDR3 spans 14 residues. V gave up 1 base and J gave up 2 bases; unmatched junction bases: 2. Germline values: CDR1 MNHNS, CDR2 SASEGT. As DNA, the CDR3 is TGTGCCAGCAGTGAAGGGGGGGGACCCTACGAGCAGTACGTC. Protein product: CASSEGGGPYEQYV.

The chain has TRBV29-1 and TRBJ2-2; 10 bases map to TRBD2. Unmatched junction bases numbered 3, after V lost 2 bases and J lost 6 bases. Germline CDR1 and CDR2: SQVTM and ANQGSEA. This CDR3 contains 14 residues. This CDR3 reads CSVERLAGAGELFF. The CDR3 nucleotides read TGCAGCGTTGAACGCCTAGCGGGGGCCGGGGAGCTGTTTTTT.

The chain employs TRBV27 and TRBJ1-1; no clear D. From germline, CDR1 is MNHEY and CDR2 SMNVEV (reference sequence). The V gene lost 0 bases and the J gene lost 2 bases, with 4 bases spanning the gap. This CDR3 has 13 residues. In DNA, the CDR3 is TGTGCCAGCAGTTTATCCACAAACACTGAAGCTTTCTTT. This sequence encodes CASSLSTNTEAFF.